This entry is about one T cell receptor beta chain. What this receptor recognizes is not known. The input lacks base qualities; no much larger clone sits a single base away. Each collaborating institution followed its own protocols to collect whole blood in K2EDTA tubes. Collaborator samples were shipped for TCRbeta analysis as frozen whole blood, isolated PBMCs, or DNA extracted from either sample type. The sample is drawn from a study of blood T cell repertoires in COVID-19 (dated by TCRdb to 2020 to 2022). Regarding the research as a whole: Samples covering the acute and convalescent phases of COVID-19 were provided by collaborators in the United States, Italy and Spain. The prospective study material was composed of cDNA or gDNA derived from T cells, B-cell-depleted T cells, or PBMCs. Deeply sampled blood TCRbeta repertoires from subjects exposed to, actively infected with, or recovered from COVID-19 were included in the dataset. A freely available public database, intended as a resource for researchers studying the immune response to SARS-CoV-2, is where the repertoires were released. Samples came from the ongoing ImmuneRACE study (first 160 participants) plus 1,254 subjects from 6 global collaborators. Nearly every sample came with metadata listing a de-identified subject ID, COVID-19 status, age in years and sex. HLA class I and class II types, where available, came from metadata supplied by the sample provider rather than from assay-based typing.

From cysteine to phenylalanine, the CDR3 is 14 amino acids long. Left in the record is the CDR3 DNA by itself, 42 bases read in frame from the first base. V loses 10 bases, J loses 4 bases, and the germline ends lie 18 bases apart. CDR1 and CDR2 are read off the germline V gene as MRHNA and SNTAGT. The immunoSEQ Assay, a bias-controlled multiplex PCR, was used to amplify TCRbeta CDR3 regions from genomic DNA. The authors' pipeline ran thus. Nucleated cell counts per sample were estimated from amplification of reference gene primers within the assay. To quantify the absolute abundance of each unique TCRbeta CDR3 rearrangement, sequence reads were collapsed and filtered. For each sample, productive Simpson clonality was calculated as the square root of Simpson's diversity index over productive rearrangements. This immuneACCESS table, as held by TCRdb, lists in-frame sequences with V and J called but not all clones. Of the missing ones, under half trace to an unresolved V gene in checked studies; the others have no known cause. Clone size and V and J calls were adopted from that table, with D and trimming inferred from the DNA. In this sample the table shows about 14,000 clones, about 92% of which occur a single time. 8.1% of the sample belongs to the ten largest clones.

Here is what the overall study found, with its caveats: The quantity of clinical and demographic metadata differed by source and by participant and was supplied without curation.

The source of this sequence is a human donor in a cohort sampled during active COVID-19. Recombination joined TRBV6-4 with TRBJ2-3; TRBD2 is a weak D gene call, 5 bases matching. Sample: peripheral blood. The CDR3 has the sequence CAIDAWARADTQYF. The nucleotides are TGTGCCATCGACGCGTGGGCGAGGGCAGATACGCAGTATTTT.